Following are 19 T cell receptor beta chains from one sample sequenced in a study of blood T cell repertoires in COVID-19. Produced via immunoSEQ multiplex PCR; TCRdb's table is partial and in-frame only. The sample shows under 300,000 clones, 70% to 85% of them seen only once. Sequencing was done on a sample of peripheral blood. These receptors were collected from a woman between 40 and 55 years old with active or convalescent COVID-19.

This chain connects TRBV19 to TRBJ1-5; no clear D. Germline V gene data show CDR1 as LNHDA and CDR2 as SQIVND (reference sequence). The CDR3 totals 14 residues. The germline V and J ends were trimmed by 1 base and 1 base, with 5 bases remaining between them. The CDR3 nucleotides are TGTGCCAGTAGTATAGGGCCAAGCAATCAGCCCCAGCATTTT. Its protein product is CASSIGPSNQPQHF.

This clone was observed a few times. The chain joins TRBV10-3 to TRBJ1-5, with D possibly being TRBD1 (5 bases). CDR1 ENHRY and CDR2 SYGVKD come from the germline V gene. Trimming stripped 1 base from V and 5 bases from J, with 15 bases between. The CDR3 contains 16 residues. CDR3 sequence: CAISEWGGDADQPQHF. The CDR3 DNA follows: TGTGCCATCAGTGAGTGGGGGGGGGATGCGGATCAGCCCCAGCATTTT.

The chain joins TRBV3-1 (or the pseudogene TRBV3-2) to TRBJ2-1; 12 bases agree with TRBD2. Trimming removed 10 bases from V and 8 bases from J; junction bases left unmatched: 12. Germline loops: CDR1 LGHDT, CDR2 YNNKEL (reference sequence). The CDR3 is made up of 15 amino acids. CDR3: CANKPSGGGRDEQFF. CDR3 DNA sequence: TGTGCCAACAAACCTAGCGGGGGGGGACGAGATGAGCAGTTCTTC.

The chain carries TRBV5-6 and TRBJ1-3, with D perhaps TRBD1 (5 bases). Germline CDR1 SGHDT, CDR2 YYEEEE. This CDR3 comprises 11 residues. V lost 4 bases, J lost 9 bases, and 8 bases lay in between. CDR3 loop: CASSQGSTIYF. In DNA form, the CDR3 reads TGTGCCAGCAGCCAGGGCAGCACCATATATTTT.

A remark on this clone: This same CDR3 is encoded by further DNA sequences in the sample. The chain carries TRBV14 and TRBJ1-2; TRBD1 is a possible D gene (5 bases). V lost 4 bases and J 6 bases, leaving 12 bases between the germline ends. Germline V gives CDR1 SGHDN, CDR2 FVKESK. CDR3 size: 13 residues. CDR3 region: CASSPRGSDGYTF. CDR3 DNA sequence: TGTGCCAGCAGCCCACGGGGGTCCGATGGCTACACCTTC. Full variable domain (outside the CDR3, taken from reference TRBV14 and TRBJ1-2): EAGVTQFPSHSVIEKGQTVTLRCDPISGHDNLYWYRRVMGKEIKFLLHFVKESKQDESGMPNNRFLAERTGGTYSTLKVQPAELEDSGVYFCASSPRGSDGYTFGSGTRLTVV.

The chain combines TRBV20-1 with TRBJ2-2, with TRBD2 matching 12 bases. Germline-derived CDR1 and CDR2 are DFQATT and SNEGSKA (reference sequence). The CDR3 is 16 residues long. V shed 3 bases, J shed 6 bases, and the junction held 8 bases outside the gene matches. CDR3 residues: CSASYASGGGAGELFF. The CDR3 DNA sequence: TGCAGTGCTAGTTATGCTAGCGGGGGGGGCGCCGGGGAGCTGTTTTTT.

The chain recombines TRBV7-9 with TRBJ1-2, with 8 bases matching TRBD1. After removal of 3 bases from V and 8 bases from J, the junction contained 5 bases not matched to a gene. In germline, CDR1 is SEHNR, CDR2 FQNEAQ (reference sequence). There are 13 residues in the CDR3. CDR3 residues: CASSFSGGRGYTF. The CDR3 DNA is TGTGCCAGCAGCTTCTCAGGGGGCAGGGGCTACACCTTC.

The chain uses TRBV5-4 and TRBJ1-1, with 7 nucleotides matching TRBD1. The germline gives CDR1 SGHNT, CDR2 YYREEE (reference sequence). The V segment lost 0 bases and the J segment 0 bases; nucleotides outside the gene matches: 2. CDR3 length equals 15 residues. This CDR3 is CASSLGGTVNTEAFF. As DNA, the CDR3 is TGTGCCAGCAGCTTGGGCGGGACAGTGAACACTGAAGCTTTCTTT.

The gene calls are TRBV5-4 and TRBJ1-4; TRBD1 aligns across 8 bases. In germline, CDR1 is SGHNT, CDR2 YYREEE (reference sequence). V lost 1 base to trimming and J lost 3 bases; unmatched junction nucleotides: 5. This CDR3 is built from 16 residues. CDR3 sequence: CASSLQGAPANEKLFF. The CDR3 nucleotides read TGTGCCAGCAGCTTGCAGGGGGCACCGGCTAATGAAAAACTGTTTTTT.

V is TRBV28 and J is TRBJ1-4, with a weak D call TRBD1 (5 bases). From germline, CDR1 is MDHEN and CDR2 SYDVKM. V lost 6 bases and J 1 base, leaving 9 bases between the germline ends. The CDR3 runs to 14 residues. The CDR3 loop reads CASSGGGTNEKLFF. The CDR3 DNA reads as TGTGCCAGCAGCGGGGGGGGAACTAATGAAAAACTGTTTTTT.

V gene TRBV21-1 combines with J gene TRBJ1-1. TRBV21-1 is a known pseudogene. The CDR3 is 12 amino acids. Here the CDR3 DNA reads TGTGCCAGGGAGGGTAGAAACACTGAAGCTTTCTTT. Its protein is CAREGRNTEAFF.

The J gene is TRBJ1-1, the V gene TRBV3-1 (or the pseudogene TRBV3-2), with 8 bases that match TRBD1. CDR3 length: 15 amino acids. The V gene's germline CDR1 is LGHDT and CDR2 YNNKEL (reference sequence). Trimming at V came to 4 bases and at J to 0 bases, leaving 4 bases not matched to a gene. Here the CDR3 reads CASSLRTGMNTEAFF. CDR3 bases: TGTGCCAGCAGCCTCCGGACAGGGATGAACACTGAAGCTTTCTTT.

This clone showed up just once. The V and J genes are TRBV27 and TRBJ1-6, with D unresolved. Germline V lookup: CDR1 MNHEY, CDR2 SMNVEV (reference sequence). Trimming shortened V by 6 bases and J by 7 bases, and 13 bases separated the two germline ends. This CDR3 is 14 amino acids long. The CDR3 reads CASSPGVPNSPLHF. The CDR3 DNA follows: TGTGCCAGCAGCCCCGGGGTGCCGAATTCACCCCTCCACTTT.

In its sample, this clone was seen a few times. The V gene is TRBV3-1 (or the pseudogene TRBV3-2), the J gene TRBJ2-7; 8 bases line up with TRBD2. The V gene end was trimmed by 3 bases and the J gene end by 6 bases; junction bases not matched to a gene: 7. Germline V lookup: CDR1 LGHDT, CDR2 YNNKEL (reference sequence). The CDR3 is 14 amino acids. CDR3 nucleotide sequence: TGTGCCAGCAGCCAGGGAGCGGGGGAGGGCGAGCAGTACTTC. This gives the protein CASSQGAGEGEQYF.

The chain links TRBV5-1 to TRBJ2-5; D perhaps matches TRBD1 (5 bases). There are 14 residues in the CDR3. Trimming took 3 bases from V and 1 from J, leaving 10 bases between them. Germline CDR1 and CDR2: SGHRS and YFSETQ. The DNA for the CDR3 is TGCGCCAGCAGCTACGACAGCGCCCAAGAGACCCAGTACTTC. Encoded protein: CASSYDSAQETQYF.

The chain recombines TRBV24-1 with TRBJ2-1; 8 positions agree with TRBD2. This CDR3 region has 19 residues. With 2 bases clipped from V and 0 bases from J, the junction kept 11 bases outside the gene matches. Germline assignment: CDR1 KGHDR and CDR2 SFDVKD. The CDR3: CATSDSGTRALDSYNEQFF. In DNA form, the CDR3 reads TGTGCCACCAGTGATTCCGGGACTAGAGCCCTCGACTCCTACAATGAGCAGTTCTTC.

The chain is built from TRBV4-1 and TRBJ1-1, with a possible D match to TRBD1 (6 bases). The germline gives CDR1 MGHRA, CDR2 YSYEKL. Trimming stripped 3 bases from V and 5 bases from J, with 7 bases between. The CDR3 is 12 amino acids. CDR3 sequence reads: CASSHGTTEAFF. The CDR3 DNA follows: TGCGCCAGCAGCCACGGGACAACTGAAGCTTTCTTT.

This clone has just one count. V is TRBV19 and J is TRBJ1-1; 10 nucleotides agree with TRBD1. There are 15 residues in the CDR3. Looked up from germline, CDR1 is LNHDA and CDR2 is SQIVND (reference sequence). V was pared by 5 bases and J by 5 bases, with 8 bases of the junction left unmatched. The CDR3 loop reads CASSLLGQGETEAFF. DNA of the CDR3: TGTGCCAGTAGTCTCCTAGGACAGGGGGAGACTGAAGCTTTCTTT. The full variable domain, completed using reference TRBV19 and TRBJ1-1, is DGGITQSPKYLFRKEGQNVTLSCEQNLNHDAMYWYRQDPGQGLRLIYYSQIVNDFQKGDIAEGYSVSREKKESFPLTVTSAQKNPTAFYLCASSLLGQGETEAFFGQGTRLTVV.

V gene TRBV7-9 combines with J gene TRBJ1-2; perhaps TRBD1 as D (6 bases). From germline, CDR1 is SEHNR and CDR2 FQNEAQ (reference sequence). The CDR3 totals 14 residues. Between the trimmed V and J ends, which lost 2 bases and 4 bases, there was a span of 11 bases. CDR3 amino acids: CASSLTGNSYGYTF. Here the CDR3 DNA reads TGTGCCAGCAGCTTAACAGGGAATAGCTATGGCTACACCTTC.